Shown below are 19 T cell receptor beta chains from a single sample sequenced in a study of blood T cell repertoires in COVID-19. Measured with immunoSEQ multiplex PCR; TCRdb has only the in-frame clones, and not every one. The table records 140,000 or so clones, 70% to 90% of them present only once. Sequencing was done on a sample of peripheral blood. The receptors here all came from a human donor with acute or convalescent COVID-19. The donor label of this sample is uncertain.

This chain links TRBV19 with TRBJ1-5; a weak D match, TRBD1 (6 bases). V was pared by 8 bases and J by 6 bases, with 14 bases between. Germline CDR1 and CDR2: LNHDA and SQIVND (reference sequence). The CDR3 extends over 13 amino acids. The CDR3 DNA follows: TGTGCCAGTTTGTACAGGGCGGGTCAGCCCCAGCATTTT. Translated: CASLYRAGQPQHF.

By proportion, this clone is medium-sized. This chain connects TRBV29-1 to TRBJ1-3; tentatively, D is TRBD1 (5 bases). Trimming left V 4 bases short and J 4 bases short, with 8 bases between. Germline V gene lookup returns CDR1 SQVTM and CDR2 ANQGSEA. The CDR3 has 12 residues. The CDR3 here is CSVVTEGNTIYF. DNA of the CDR3: TGCAGCGTTGTGACAGAAGGAAACACCATATATTTT.

CDR3 region: CASGPANGRGQAFF. CDR3 nucleotide sequence: TGTGCCAGCGGACCCGCAAATGGGCGGGGACAAGCTTTCTTT. V usage is TRBV7-2 and J usage is TRBJ1-1, with TRBD1 as a possible D gene (5 bases). The V gene lost 8 bases and the J gene lost 9 bases, with 22 bases spanning the gap. The V gene's germline CDR1 is SGHTA and CDR2 FQGNSA. The CDR3 sequence is 14 residues long.

This chain uses TRBV2 with TRBJ1-2; 9 bases fit TRBD1. V trimming: 8 bases; J trimming: 6 bases; junction bases outside the gene matches: 7. Germline V CDR1 and CDR2: SNHLY, FYNNEI. The CDR3 has 13 residues. The CDR3 coding sequence is TGTGCCAGCGCCAGGAGACAGGGGGATGGCTACACCTTC. It codes for CASARRQGDGYTF.

Only one count was recorded for this clone. J is TRBJ2-7 and V is TRBV2; no firm D call. Germline CDR1 is SNHLY and CDR2 is FYNNEI. The CDR3 spans 13 residues. The V and J ends lost 4 bases and 3 bases respectively, with 10 bases between them. The CDR3 DNA reads TGTGCCAGCAGTGGCTACAGTCACTACGAGCAGTACGTC. Translated: CASSGYSHYEQYV.

The chain has TRBV6-5 and TRBJ1-1; D may be TRBD1 (6 bases). Germline CDR1 reads MNHEY; CDR2 reads SVGAGI. CDR3 size: 13 residues. Deletions cut 2 bases from V and 10 bases from J, with 14 bases between. The CDR3 here is CASSYGEGGVAFF. In DNA, the CDR3 is TGTGCCAGCAGTTACGGCGAAGGGGGTGTAGCTTTCTTT.

This clone was picked up a small number of times. The chain employs TRBV30 and TRBJ2-7; TRBD1 matches 7 bases. V trimming: 3 bases; J trimming: 5 bases; junction bases outside the gene matches: 4. Per germline, CDR1 GTSNPN and CDR2 SVGIG (reference sequence). The CDR3 contains 12 residues. The CDR3 nucleotides are TGTGCCTGGAGGGGAACAGGGGACGAGCAGTACTTC. Amino acids: CAWRGTGDEQYF.

The chain links TRBV12-3 or TRBV12-4 to TRBJ1-2; 7 bases are a match to TRBD1. The V and J ends lost 2 bases and 7 bases, in that order; junction bases with no gene match: 4. This CDR3 is 13 amino acids long. CDR3 in amino acids: CASSLTTGVGYTF. CDR3 DNA: TGTGCCAGCAGTTTAACTACAGGGGTTGGCTACACCTTC.

The chain couples TRBV27 to TRBJ2-7; 9 positions match TRBD2. From germline, CDR1 is MNHEY and CDR2 SMNVEV (reference sequence). Losses at the gene ends were 6 bases for V and 3 bases for J; bases not matched to a gene: 3. The CDR3 spans 13 residues. CDR3 loop: CASRGAGGYEQYV. As DNA, the CDR3 is TGTGCCAGCAGGGGAGCGGGAGGCTACGAGCAGTACGTC.

The chain is built from TRBV11-1 and TRBJ2-2; 9 nucleotides agree with TRBD2. The trim removed 2 bases at V and 6 bases at J, leaving 4 bases unmatched. CDR1 is SGHAT and CDR2 is FQDESV in the germline V gene (reference sequence). The length of the CDR3 is 15 residues. The CDR3 spells CASSLYLAGSGELFF. The CDR3 region has the DNA TGTGCCAGCAGCTTATATCTAGCGGGGTCCGGGGAGCTGTTTTTT.

V and J are TRBV4-2 and TRBJ1-3; possibly TRBD1 for D (5 bases). V was clipped by 0 bases and J by 0 bases, with 12 bases between them. This CDR3 has 17 residues. Germline CDR1 and CDR2: LGHNA and YNFKEQ. The CDR3 region has the DNA TGTGCCAGCAGCCAAGAACCCAGGGCCGACTCTGGAAACACCATATATTTT. It translates to CASSQEPRADSGNTIYF.

The rearrangement joins TRBV4-3 to TRBJ1-3, with 9 nucleotides matching TRBD1. Germline V gene sequence: CDR1 LGHNA, CDR2 YSLEER. With V trimmed by 4 bases and J by 0 bases, 4 bases remained unmatched. The CDR3 spans 16 residues. This CDR3 is CASSPGQGFSGNTIYF. For the CDR3, the DNA is TGCGCCAGCAGCCCGGGACAGGGATTCTCTGGAAACACCATATATTTT.

The genes are TRBV7-2 and TRBJ2-7, with TRBD2 matching over 8 bases. Trimming took 3 bases from V and 3 from J; bases not matched to a gene: 7. CDR3 length: 15 residues. CDR1 and CDR2 from the germline V gene are SGHTA and FQGNSA. The CDR3 DNA reads TGTGCCAGCAGCTTCTCCGGGGGGGGCCTCTACGAGCAGTACTTC. Its translation is CASSFSGGGLYEQYF.

The chain uses TRBV6-4 and TRBJ2-1; TRBD2 agrees at 11 bases. Unmatched junction bases numbered 3, after V lost 5 bases and J lost 6 bases. The CDR3 runs to 14 residues. The V gene's germline CDR1 is MRHNA and CDR2 SNTAGT. The CDR3 loop reads CASSSTSGVNEQFF. In DNA form, the CDR3 reads TGTGCCAGCAGTTCGACTAGCGGGGTCAATGAGCAGTTCTTC.

This rearrangement joins TRBV11-2 to TRBJ2-5; D is unresolved. Germline V gene sequence: CDR1 SGHAT, CDR2 FQNNGV. The V and J ends lost 2 bases and 5 bases respectively, with 18 bases between them. CDR3 size: 16 residues. In nucleotides, the CDR3 is TGTGCCAGCAGCTTAAGCGCTGGCGCCCACGGGGAGACCCAGTACTTC. Its protein is CASSLSAGAHGETQYF.

The chain uses TRBV28 and TRBJ1-1, with D perhaps TRBD1 (5 bases). CDR1 is MDHEN, CDR2 SYDVKM, per germline. The V gene lost 8 bases and the J gene lost 2 bases, with 12 bases spanning the gap. The length of the CDR3 is 13 residues. The CDR3 region has the DNA TGTGCCAGCTGGAGGGGCTCAAACACTGAAGCTTTCTTT. It codes for CASWRGSNTEAFF.

This clone was counted between two and nine times. The chain has TRBV7-6 and TRBJ2-1, with D perhaps matching TRBD2 (5 bases). Per the germline V gene, CDR1 is SGHVS and CDR2 is FNYEAQ. V lost 5 bases to trimming and J lost 10 bases, with 9 bases between them. The CDR3 extends over 11 amino acids. CDR3 coding DNA: TGTGCCAGCAGCCGCGGGCGGGAGCAGTTCTTC. Protein product: CASSRGREQFF.

The chain recombines TRBV19 with TRBJ1-1; D may be TRBD1 (6 bases). The CDR3 has 17 residues. The V gene's germline CDR1 is LNHDA and CDR2 SQIVND (reference sequence). V was clipped by 3 bases and J by 0 bases, with 17 bases between them. This CDR3 is CASSMRGWGPMNTEAFF. The DNA of the CDR3 is TGTGCCAGTAGTATGCGTGGTTGGGGGCCGATGAACACTGAAGCTTTCTTT. Using reference TRBV19 and TRBJ1-1 for the parts outside the CDR3, the full variable domain is DGGITQSPKYLFRKEGQNVTLSCEQNLNHDAMYWYRQDPGQGLRLIYYSQIVNDFQKGDIAEGYSVSREKKESFPLTVTSAQKNPTAFYLCASSMRGWGPMNTEAFFGQGTRLTVV.

This clone was recorded only once. The chain uses TRBV6-5 and TRBJ1-5, with TRBD1 identical over 7 bases. The CDR3 consists of 14 residues. V was pared by 6 bases and J by 0 bases, with 2 bases of the junction left unmatched. Germline CDR1 and CDR2: MNHEY and SVGAGI. CDR3 nucleotide sequence: TGTGCCAGCAGCTGGGACAGTAGCAATCAGCCCCAGCATTTT. Residues: CASSWDSSNQPQHF.